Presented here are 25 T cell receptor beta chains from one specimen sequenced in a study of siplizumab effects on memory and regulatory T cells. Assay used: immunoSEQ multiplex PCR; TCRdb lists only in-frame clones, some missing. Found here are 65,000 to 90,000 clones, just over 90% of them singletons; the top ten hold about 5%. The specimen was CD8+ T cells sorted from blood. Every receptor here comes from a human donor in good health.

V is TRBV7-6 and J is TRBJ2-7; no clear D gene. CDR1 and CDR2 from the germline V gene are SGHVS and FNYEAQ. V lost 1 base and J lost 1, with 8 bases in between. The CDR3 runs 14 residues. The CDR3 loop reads CASSLDTLSYEQYF. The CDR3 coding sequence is TGTGCCAGCAGCTTAGATACCCTTTCCTACGAGCAGTACTTC.

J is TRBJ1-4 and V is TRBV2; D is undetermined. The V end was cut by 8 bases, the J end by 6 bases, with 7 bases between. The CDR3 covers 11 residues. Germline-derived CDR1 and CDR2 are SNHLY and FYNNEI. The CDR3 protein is CASSDDEKLFF. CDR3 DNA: TGTGCCAGCTCGGATGATGAAAAACTGTTTTTT.

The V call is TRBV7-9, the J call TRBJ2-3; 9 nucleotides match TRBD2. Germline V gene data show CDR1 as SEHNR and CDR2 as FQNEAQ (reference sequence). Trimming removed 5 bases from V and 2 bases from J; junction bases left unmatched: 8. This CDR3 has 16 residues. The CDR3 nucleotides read TGTGCCAGCAGCACTATAGCGGGGGAGCCCACAGATACGCAGTATTTT. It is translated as CASSTIAGEPTDTQYF.

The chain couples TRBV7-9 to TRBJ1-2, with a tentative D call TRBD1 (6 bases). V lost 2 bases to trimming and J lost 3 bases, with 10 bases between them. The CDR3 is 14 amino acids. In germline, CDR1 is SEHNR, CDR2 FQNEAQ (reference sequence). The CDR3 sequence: CASSLIGGDYGYTF. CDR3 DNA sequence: TGTGCCAGCAGCTTAATCGGGGGCGACTATGGCTACACCTTC.

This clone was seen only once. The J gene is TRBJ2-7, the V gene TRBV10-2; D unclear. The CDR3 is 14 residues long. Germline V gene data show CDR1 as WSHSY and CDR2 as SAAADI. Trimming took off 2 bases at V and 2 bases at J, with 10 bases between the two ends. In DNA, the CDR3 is TGCGCCAGCAGTGAGGTGAGCGTAGCCTACGAGCAGTACTTC. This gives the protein CASSEVSVAYEQYF.

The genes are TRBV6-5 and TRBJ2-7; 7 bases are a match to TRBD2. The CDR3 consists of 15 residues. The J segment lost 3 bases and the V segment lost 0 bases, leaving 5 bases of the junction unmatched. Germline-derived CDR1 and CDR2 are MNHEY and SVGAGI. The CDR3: CASSYSSSGHYEQYF. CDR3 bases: TGTGCCAGCAGTTACTCGAGTAGCGGGCACTACGAGCAGTACTTC.

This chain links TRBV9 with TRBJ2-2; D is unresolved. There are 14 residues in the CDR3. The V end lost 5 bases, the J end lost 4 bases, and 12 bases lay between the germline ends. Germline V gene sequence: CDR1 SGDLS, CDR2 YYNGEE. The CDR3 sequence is CASRTTSGTGELFF. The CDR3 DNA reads TGTGCCAGCAGGACGACTTCGGGCACCGGGGAGCTGTTTTTT.

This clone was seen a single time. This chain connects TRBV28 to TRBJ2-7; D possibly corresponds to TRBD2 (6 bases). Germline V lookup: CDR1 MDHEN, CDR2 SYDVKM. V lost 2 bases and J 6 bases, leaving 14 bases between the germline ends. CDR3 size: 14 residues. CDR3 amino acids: CASSLAGLRGEQYF. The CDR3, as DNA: TGTGCCAGCAGTTTAGCGGGGCTAAGAGGCGAGCAGTACTTC.

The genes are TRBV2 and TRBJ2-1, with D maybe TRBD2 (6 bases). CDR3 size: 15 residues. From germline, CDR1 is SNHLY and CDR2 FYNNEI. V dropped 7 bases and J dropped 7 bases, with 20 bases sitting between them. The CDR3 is CASTMSGAGRNEQFF. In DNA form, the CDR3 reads TGTGCCAGCACCATGAGTGGGGCAGGGAGGAATGAGCAGTTCTTC.

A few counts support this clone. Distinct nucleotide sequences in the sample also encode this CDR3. CDR3 coding DNA: TGCGCCAGCAGCGCAGGCGATTATGGCTACACCTTC. This sequence encodes CASSAGDYGYTF. The genes are TRBV4-1 and TRBJ1-2; D gene ambiguous. Per the germline V gene, CDR1 is MGHRA and CDR2 is YSYEKL. Trimming cost V 5 bases and J 5 bases, with 9 bases left between them. The CDR3 sequence is 12 residues long.

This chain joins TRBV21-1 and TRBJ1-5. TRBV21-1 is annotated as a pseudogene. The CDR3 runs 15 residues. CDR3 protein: CASSKTGICNQPQHF. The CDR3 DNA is TGTGCCAGCAGCAAGACGGGGATCTGCAATCAGCCCCAGCATTTT.

CDR3 nucleotide sequence: TGTGCCAGCAGTTATTCGGGCGTCGGGGAGCTGTTTTTT. Its translation: CASSYSGVGELFF. The gene calls are TRBV6-5 and TRBJ2-2; no firm D call. Germline V gene sequence: CDR1 MNHEY, CDR2 SVGAGI. This CDR3 is 13 amino acids long. Deletions cut 3 bases from V and 7 bases from J, with 9 bases between.

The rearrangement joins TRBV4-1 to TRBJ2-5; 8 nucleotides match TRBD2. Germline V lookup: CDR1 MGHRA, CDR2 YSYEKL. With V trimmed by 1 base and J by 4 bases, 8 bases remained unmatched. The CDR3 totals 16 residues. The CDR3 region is CASSQATGGARETQYF. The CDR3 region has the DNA TGCGCCAGCAGCCAAGCAACCGGGGGGGCCCGAGAGACCCAGTACTTC.

The CDR3 spells CAISDPPGGRVNTGELFF. As DNA, the CDR3 is TGTGCCATCAGTGACCCTCCAGGGGGCAGGGTGAACACCGGGGAGCTGTTTTTT. The chain employs TRBV10-3 and TRBJ2-2; TRBD1 agrees at 8 bases. V shed 3 bases and J 1 base; nucleotides not matched to a gene: 10. Germline lookup yields CDR1 ENHRY and CDR2 SYGVKD. The CDR3 extends over 18 amino acids.

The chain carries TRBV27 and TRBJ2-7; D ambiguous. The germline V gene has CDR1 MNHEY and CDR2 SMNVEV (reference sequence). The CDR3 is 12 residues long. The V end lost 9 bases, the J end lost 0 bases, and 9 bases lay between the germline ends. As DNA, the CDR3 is TGTGCCAGTACTGGCAGCTCCTACGAGCAGTACTTC. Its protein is CASTGSSYEQYF.

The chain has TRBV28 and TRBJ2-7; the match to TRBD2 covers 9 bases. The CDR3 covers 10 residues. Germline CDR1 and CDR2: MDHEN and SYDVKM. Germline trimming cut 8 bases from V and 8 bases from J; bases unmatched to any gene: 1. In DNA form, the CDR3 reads TGTGCCAGCGGACTAGCGAAGCAGTACTTC. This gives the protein CASGLAKQYF. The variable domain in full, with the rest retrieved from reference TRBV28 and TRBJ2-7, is DVKVTQSSRYLVKRTGEKVFLECVQDMDHENMFWYRQDPGLGLRLIYFSYDVKMKEKGDIPEGYSVSREKKERFSLILESASTNQTSMYLCASGLAKQYFGPGTRLTVT.

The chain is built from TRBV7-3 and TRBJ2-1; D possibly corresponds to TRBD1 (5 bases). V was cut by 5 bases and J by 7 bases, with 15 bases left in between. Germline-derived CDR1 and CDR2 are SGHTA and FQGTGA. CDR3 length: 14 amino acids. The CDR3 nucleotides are TGTGCCAGCAGCCCTGGTGGGGCGGCGAATGAGCAGTTCTTC. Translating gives CASSPGGAANEQFF.

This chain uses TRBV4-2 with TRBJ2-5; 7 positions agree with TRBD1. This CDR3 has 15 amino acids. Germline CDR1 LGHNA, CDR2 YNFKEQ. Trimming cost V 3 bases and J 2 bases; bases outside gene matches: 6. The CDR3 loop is CASSHALGQQETQYF. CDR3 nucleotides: TGTGCCAGCAGCCATGCCCTGGGACAGCAAGAGACCCAGTACTTC.

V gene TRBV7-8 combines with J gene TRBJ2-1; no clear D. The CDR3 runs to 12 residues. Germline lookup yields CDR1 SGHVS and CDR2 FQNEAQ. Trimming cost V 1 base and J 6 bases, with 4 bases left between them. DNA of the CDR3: TGTGCCAGCAGCTTAGTTCTCAATGAGCAGTTCTTC. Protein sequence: CASSLVLNEQFF.

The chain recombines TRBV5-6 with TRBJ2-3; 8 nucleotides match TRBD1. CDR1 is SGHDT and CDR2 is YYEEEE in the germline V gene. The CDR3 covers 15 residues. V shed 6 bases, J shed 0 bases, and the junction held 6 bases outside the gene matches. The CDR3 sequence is CASTPGTGSTDTQYF. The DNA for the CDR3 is TGTGCCAGCACCCCCGGGACAGGAAGCACAGATACGCAGTATTTT.

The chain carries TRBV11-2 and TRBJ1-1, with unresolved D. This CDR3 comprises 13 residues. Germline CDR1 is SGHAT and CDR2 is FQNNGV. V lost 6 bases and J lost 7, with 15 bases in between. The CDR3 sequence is CASSTEMVDEAFF. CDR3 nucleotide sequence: TGTGCCAGCAGTACAGAGATGGTCGATGAAGCTTTCTTT.

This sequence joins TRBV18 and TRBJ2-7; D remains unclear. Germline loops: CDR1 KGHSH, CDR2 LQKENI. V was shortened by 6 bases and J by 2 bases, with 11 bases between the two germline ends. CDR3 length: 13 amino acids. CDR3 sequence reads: CASSRGGAYEQYF. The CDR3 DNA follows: TGTGCCAGCTCCCGTGGCGGTGCCTACGAGCAGTACTTC. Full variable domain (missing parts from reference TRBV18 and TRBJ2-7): NAGVMQNPRHLVRRRGQEARLRCSPMKGHSHVYWYRQLPEEGLKFMVYLQKENIIDESGMPKERFSAEFPKEGPSILRIQQVVRGDSAAYFCASSRGGAYEQYFGPGTRLTVT.

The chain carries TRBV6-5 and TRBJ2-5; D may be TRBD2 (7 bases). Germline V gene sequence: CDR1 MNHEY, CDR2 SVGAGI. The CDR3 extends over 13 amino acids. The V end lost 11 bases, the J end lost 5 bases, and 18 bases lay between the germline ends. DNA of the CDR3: TGTGCCCCAGGAGGGGGGGCGCGGGAGACCCAGTACTTC. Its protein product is CAPGGGARETQYF.

CDR3 bases: TGTGCCAGCTCACCGCGTGGGGTTGGGCCTGGTGAGCAGTTCTTC. Its translation: CASSPRGVGPGEQFF. The chain links TRBV18 to TRBJ2-1; no clear D gene. From germline, CDR1 is KGHSH and CDR2 LQKENI. The CDR3 runs to 15 residues. V was pared by 3 bases and J by 9 bases, with 18 bases between. Filled out from reference TRBV18 and TRBJ2-1, the complete variable domain reads NAGVMQNPRHLVRRRGQEARLRCSPMKGHSHVYWYRQLPEEGLKFMVYLQKENIIDESGMPKERFSAEFPKEGPSILRIQQVVRGDSAAYFCASSPRGVGPGEQFFGPGTRLTVL.

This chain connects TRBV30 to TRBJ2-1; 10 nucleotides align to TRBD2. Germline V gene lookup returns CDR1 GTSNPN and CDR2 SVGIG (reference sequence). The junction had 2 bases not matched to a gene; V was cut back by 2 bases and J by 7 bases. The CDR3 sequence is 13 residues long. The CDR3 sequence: CAWSSGGANEQFF. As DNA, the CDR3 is TGTGCCTGGAGTAGCGGGGGGGCAAATGAGCAGTTCTTC.